This T cell receptor beta chain was retrieved from a study of blood T cell repertoires in COVID-19. Looking at the study overall: The United States, Italy and Spain provided the acute and convalescent COVID-19 samples. T cells, B-cell-depleted T cells, or PBMCs supplied cDNA or gDNA.

In the source study's methods: Amplified reference gene primers provided the basis for estimating nucleated cell counts. Clones were sequenced by immunoSEQ multiplex PCR, and TCRdb holds only the in-frame ones, with some missing. V and J calls and clone size follow that table, whereas D and trimming were derived from the DNA. This sample has about 120,000 clones; 85% occur once, and the top ten carry 11%. In germline, CDR1 is LNHDA, CDR2 SQIVND (reference sequence). The CDR3 extends over 15 amino acids. The trim removed 7 bases at V and 2 bases at J, leaving 8 bases unmatched. This TCR was recovered from an elderly man with acute or convalescent COVID-19. The chain carries TRBV19 and TRBJ2-3, with 8 nucleotides matching TRBD2. Specimen: peripheral blood. CDR3 sequence (DNA): TGTGCCAGTACCCAACTAGCGGCCTCCACAGATACGCAGTATTTT. Its protein is CASTQLAASTDTQYF. The entire variable domain, with the rest obtained from reference TRBV19 and TRBJ2-3, is as follows: DGGITQSPKYLFRKEGQNVTLSCEQNLNHDAMYWYRQDPGQGLRLIYYSQIVNDFQKGDIAEGYSVSREKKESFPLTVTSAQKNPTAFYLCASTQLAASTDTQYFGPGTRLTVL.